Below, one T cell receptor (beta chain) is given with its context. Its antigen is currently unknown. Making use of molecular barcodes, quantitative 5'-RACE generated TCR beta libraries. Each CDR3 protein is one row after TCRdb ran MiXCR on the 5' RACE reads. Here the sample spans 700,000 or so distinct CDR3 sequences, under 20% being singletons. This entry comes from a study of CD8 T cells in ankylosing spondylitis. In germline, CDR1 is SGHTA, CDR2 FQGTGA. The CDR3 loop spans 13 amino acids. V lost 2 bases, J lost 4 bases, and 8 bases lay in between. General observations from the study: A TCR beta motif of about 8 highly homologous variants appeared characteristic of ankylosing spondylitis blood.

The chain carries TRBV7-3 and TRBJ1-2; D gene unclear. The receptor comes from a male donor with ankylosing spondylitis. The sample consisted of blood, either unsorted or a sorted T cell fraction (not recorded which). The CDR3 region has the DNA TGTGCCAGCAGCTTAGAGGTTGGCTATGGCTACACCTTC. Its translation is CASSLEVGYGYTF.